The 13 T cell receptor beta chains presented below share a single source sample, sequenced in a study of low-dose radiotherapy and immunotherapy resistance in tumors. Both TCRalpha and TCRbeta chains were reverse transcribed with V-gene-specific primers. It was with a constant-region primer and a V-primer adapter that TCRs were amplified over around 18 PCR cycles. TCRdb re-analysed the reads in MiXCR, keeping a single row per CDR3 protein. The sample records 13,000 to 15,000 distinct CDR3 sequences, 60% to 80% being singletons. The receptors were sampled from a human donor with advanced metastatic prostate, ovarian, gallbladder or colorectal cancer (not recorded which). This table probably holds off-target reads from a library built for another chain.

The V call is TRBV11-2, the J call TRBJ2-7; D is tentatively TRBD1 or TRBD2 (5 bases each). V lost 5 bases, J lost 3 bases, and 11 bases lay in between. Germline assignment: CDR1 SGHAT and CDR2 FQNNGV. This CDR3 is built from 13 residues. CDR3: CASSPGPRYEQYF. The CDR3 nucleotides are TGTGCCAGCAGCCCGGGGCCGCGCTACGAGCAGTACTTC. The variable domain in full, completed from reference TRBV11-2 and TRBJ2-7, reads EAGVAQSPRYKIIEKRQSVAFWCNPISGHATLYWYQQILGQGPKLLIQFQNNGVVDDSQLPKDRFSAERLKGVDSTLKIQPAKLEDSAVYLCASSPGPRYEQYFGPGTRLTVT.

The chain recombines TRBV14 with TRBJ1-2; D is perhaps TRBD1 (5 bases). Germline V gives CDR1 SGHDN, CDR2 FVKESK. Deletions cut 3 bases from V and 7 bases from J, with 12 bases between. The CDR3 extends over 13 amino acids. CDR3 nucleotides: TGTGCCAGCAGCCAGGGGGTCATTAGTGGCTACACCTTC. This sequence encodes CASSQGVISGYTF.

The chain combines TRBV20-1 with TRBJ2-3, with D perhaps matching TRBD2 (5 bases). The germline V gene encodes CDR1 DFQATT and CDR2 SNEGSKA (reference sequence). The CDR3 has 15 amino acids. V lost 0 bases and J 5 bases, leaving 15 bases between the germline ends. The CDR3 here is CSARDGGETLDTQYF. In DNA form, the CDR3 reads TGCAGTGCTAGAGATGGAGGTGAAACCCTAGATACGCAGTATTTT.

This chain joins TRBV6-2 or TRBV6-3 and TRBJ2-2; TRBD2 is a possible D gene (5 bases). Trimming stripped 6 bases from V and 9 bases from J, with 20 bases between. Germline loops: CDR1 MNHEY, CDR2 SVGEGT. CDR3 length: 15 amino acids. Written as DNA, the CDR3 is TGTGCCAGCAGCTCCGAGGGCACCGCTCTCCGGGAGCTGTTTTTT. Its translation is CASSSEGTALRELFF.

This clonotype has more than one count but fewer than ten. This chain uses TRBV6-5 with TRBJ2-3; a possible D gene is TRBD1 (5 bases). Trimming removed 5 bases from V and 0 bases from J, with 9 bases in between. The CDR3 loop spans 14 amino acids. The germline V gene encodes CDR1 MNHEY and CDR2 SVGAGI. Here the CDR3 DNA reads TGTGCCAGCAGTGCTAGGGGAAGCACAGATACGCAGTATTTT. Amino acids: CASSARGSTDTQYF.

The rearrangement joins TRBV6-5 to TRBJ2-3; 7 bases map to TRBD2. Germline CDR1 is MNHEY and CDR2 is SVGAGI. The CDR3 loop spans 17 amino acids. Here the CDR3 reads CAAEAQKRGVRTDTQYF. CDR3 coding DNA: TGTGCAGCGGAGGCCCAAAAACGGGGGGTGCGGACAGATACGCAGTATTTT.

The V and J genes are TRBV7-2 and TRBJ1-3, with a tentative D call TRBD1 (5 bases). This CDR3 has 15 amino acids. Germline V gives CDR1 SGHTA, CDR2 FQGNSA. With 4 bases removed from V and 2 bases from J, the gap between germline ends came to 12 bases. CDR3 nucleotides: TGTGCCAGCAGCTCGTCGGGGGGAACTGGAAACACCATATATTTT. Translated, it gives CASSSSGGTGNTIYF.

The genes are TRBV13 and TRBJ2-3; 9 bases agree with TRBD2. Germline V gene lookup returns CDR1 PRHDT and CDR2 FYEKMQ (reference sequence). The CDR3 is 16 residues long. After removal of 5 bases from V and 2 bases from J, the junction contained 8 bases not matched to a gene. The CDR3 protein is CASSPPGLAYTDTQYF. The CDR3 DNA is TGTGCCAGCAGCCCTCCGGGACTAGCATACACAGATACGCAGTATTTT.

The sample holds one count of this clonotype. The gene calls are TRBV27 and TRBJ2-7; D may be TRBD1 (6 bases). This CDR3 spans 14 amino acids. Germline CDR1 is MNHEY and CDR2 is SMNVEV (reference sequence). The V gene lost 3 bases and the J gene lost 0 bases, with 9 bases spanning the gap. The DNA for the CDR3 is TGTGCCAGCAGTTTTGGGGGCGGCTCCTACGAGCAGTACTTC. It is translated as CASSFGGGSYEQYF.

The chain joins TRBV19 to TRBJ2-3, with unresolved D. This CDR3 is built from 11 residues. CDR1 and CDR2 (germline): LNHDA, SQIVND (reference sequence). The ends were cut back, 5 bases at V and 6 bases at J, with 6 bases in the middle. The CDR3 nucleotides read TGTGCCAGTAGTCAGTTGGATACGCAGTATTTT. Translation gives CASSQLDTQYF.

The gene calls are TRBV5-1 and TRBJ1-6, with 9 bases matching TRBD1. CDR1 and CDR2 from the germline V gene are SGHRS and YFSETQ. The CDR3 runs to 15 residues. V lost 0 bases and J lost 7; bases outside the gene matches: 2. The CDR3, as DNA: TGCGCCAGCAGCTTGGCGGGACAGGGAAATTCACCCCTCCACTTT. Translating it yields CASSLAGQGNSPLHF.

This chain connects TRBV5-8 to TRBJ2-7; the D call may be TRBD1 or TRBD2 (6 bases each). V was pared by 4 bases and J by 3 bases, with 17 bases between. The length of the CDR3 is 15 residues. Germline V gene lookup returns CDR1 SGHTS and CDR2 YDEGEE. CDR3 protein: CASSETGARLYEQYF. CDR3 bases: TGTGCCAGCAGCGAGACGGGGGCGAGACTCTACGAGCAGTACTTC.

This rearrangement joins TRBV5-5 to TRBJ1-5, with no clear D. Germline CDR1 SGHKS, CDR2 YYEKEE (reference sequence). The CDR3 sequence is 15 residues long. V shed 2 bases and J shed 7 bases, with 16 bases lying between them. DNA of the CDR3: TGTGCCAGCAGCTTTTTTGACATTTCAAGGCAGCCCCAGCATTTT. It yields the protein CASSFFDISRQPQHF. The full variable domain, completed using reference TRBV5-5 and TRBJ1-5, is DAGVTQSPTHLIKTRGQQVTLRCSPISGHKSVSWYQQVLGQGPQFIFQYYEKEERGRGNFPDRFSARQFPNYSSELNVNALLLGDSALYLCASSFFDISRQPQHFGDGTRLSIL.